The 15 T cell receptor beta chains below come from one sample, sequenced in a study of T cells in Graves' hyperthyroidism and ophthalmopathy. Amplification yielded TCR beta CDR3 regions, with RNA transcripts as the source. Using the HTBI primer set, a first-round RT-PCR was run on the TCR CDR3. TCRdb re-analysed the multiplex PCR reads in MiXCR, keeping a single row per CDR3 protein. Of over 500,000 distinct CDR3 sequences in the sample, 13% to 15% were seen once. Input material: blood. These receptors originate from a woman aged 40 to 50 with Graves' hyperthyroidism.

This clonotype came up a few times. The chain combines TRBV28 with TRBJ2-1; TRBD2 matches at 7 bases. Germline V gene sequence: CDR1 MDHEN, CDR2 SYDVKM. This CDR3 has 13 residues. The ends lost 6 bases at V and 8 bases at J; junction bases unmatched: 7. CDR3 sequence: CASRAGREHEQFF. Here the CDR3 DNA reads TGTGCCAGCAGGGCCGGGCGGGAGCATGAGCAGTTCTTC.

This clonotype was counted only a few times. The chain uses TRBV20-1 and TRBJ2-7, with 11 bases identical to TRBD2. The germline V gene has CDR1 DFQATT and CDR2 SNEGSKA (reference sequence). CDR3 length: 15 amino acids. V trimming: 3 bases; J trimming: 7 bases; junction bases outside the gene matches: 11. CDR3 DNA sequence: TGCAGTGCTAGTGATACTAGCGGGAGATTTTGGGAGCAGTACTTC. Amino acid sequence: CSASDTSGRFWEQYF.

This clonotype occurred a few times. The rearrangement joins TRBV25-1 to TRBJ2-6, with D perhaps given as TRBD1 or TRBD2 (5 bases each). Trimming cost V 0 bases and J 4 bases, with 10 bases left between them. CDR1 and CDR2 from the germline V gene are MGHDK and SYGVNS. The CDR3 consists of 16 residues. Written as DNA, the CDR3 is TGTGCCAGCAGTGAATATGAGGGGACCGGGGCCAACGTCCTGACTTTC. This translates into CASSEYEGTGANVLTF.

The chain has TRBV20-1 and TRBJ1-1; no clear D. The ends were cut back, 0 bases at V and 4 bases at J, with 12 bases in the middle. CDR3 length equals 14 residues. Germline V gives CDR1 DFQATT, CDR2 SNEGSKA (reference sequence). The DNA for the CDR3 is TGCAGTGCTAGAGATAACCGAGGGCTCACTGAAGCTTTCTTT. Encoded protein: CSARDNRGLTEAFF.

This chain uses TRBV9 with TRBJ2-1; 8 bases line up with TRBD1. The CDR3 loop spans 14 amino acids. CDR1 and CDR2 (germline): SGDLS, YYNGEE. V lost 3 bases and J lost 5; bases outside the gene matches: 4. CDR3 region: CASSADRDHNEQFF. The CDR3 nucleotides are TGTGCCAGCAGCGCGGACAGGGATCACAATGAGCAGTTCTTC.

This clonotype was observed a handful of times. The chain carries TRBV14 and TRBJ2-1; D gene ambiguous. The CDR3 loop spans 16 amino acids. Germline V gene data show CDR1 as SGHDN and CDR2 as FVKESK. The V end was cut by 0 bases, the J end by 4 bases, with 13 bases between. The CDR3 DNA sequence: TGTGCCAGCAGCCAAGATTACAGCCAGTTTTACAATGAGCAGTTCTTC. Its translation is CASSQDYSQFYNEQFF.

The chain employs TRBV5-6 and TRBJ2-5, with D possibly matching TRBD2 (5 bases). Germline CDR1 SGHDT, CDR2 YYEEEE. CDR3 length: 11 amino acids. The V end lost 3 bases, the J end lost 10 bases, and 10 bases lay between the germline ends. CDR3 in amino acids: CASSSEEGQYF. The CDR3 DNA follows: TGTGCCAGCAGCTCAGAAGAGGGCCAGTACTTC.

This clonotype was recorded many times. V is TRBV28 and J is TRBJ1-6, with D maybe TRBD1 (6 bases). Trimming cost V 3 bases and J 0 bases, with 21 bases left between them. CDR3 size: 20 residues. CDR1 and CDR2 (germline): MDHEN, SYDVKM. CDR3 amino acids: CASSFGPRDTESSYNSPLHF. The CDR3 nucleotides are TGTGCCAGCAGTTTTGGTCCCCGGGACACCGAGAGCTCCTATAATTCACCCCTCCACTTT.

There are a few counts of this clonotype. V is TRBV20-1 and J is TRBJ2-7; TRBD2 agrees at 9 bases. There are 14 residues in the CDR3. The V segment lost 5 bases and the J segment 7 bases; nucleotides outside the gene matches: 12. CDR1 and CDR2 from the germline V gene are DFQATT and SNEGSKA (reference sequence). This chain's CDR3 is CSAGGRADYGEQYF. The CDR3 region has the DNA TGCAGTGCTGGCGGGAGGGCCGATTACGGGGAGCAGTACTTC.

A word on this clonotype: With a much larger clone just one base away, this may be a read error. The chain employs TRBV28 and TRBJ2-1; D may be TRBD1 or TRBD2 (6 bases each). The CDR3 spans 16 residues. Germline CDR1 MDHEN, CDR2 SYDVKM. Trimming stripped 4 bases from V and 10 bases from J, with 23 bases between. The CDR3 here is CASSSRISGEGVEQFF. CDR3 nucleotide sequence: TGTGCCAGCAGTTCTCGGATTAGCGGCGAGGGGGTAGAGCAGTTCTTC.

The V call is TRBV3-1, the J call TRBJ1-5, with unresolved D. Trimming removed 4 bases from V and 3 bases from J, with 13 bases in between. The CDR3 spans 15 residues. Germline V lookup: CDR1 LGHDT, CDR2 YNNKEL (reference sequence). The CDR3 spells CASSPGGFDNQPQHF. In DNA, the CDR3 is TGTGCCAGCAGCCCCGGCGGCTTTGACAATCAGCCCCAGCATTTT.

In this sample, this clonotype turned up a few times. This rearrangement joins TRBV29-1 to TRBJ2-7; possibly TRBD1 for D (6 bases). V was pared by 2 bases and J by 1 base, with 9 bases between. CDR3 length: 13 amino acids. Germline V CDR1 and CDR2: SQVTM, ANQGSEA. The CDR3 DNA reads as TGCAGCGTTGAAATGGACAGTTCCTACGAGCAGTACTTC. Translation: CSVEMDSSYEQYF.

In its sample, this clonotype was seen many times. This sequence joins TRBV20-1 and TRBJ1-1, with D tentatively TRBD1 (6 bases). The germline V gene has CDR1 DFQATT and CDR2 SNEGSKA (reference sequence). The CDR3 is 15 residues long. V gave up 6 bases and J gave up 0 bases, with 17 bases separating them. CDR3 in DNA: TGCAGTGCCGGTGGATTAAGGGGGTTGAACACTGAAGCTTTCTTT. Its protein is CSAGGLRGLNTEAFF.

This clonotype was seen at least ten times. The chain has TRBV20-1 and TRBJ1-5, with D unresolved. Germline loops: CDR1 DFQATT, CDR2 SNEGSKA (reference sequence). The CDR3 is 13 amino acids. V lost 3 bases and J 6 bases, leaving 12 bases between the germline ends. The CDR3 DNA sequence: TGCAGTGCTAGTAGAGGGTTGGGTCAGCCCCAGCATTTT. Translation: CSASRGLGQPQHF.

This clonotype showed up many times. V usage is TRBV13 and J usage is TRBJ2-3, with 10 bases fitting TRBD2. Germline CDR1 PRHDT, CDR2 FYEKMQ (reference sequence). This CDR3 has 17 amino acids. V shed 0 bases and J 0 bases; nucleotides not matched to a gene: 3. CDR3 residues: CASSLGLAGISTDTQYF. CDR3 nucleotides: TGTGCCAGCAGCTTAGGACTAGCGGGAATAAGCACAGATACGCAGTATTTT. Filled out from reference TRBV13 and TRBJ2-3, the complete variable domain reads AAGVIQSPRHLIKEKRETATLKCYPIPRHDTVYWYQQGPGQDPQFLISFYEKMQSDKGSIPDRFSAQQFSDYHSELNMSSLELGDSALYFCASSLGLAGISTDTQYFGPGTRLTVL.